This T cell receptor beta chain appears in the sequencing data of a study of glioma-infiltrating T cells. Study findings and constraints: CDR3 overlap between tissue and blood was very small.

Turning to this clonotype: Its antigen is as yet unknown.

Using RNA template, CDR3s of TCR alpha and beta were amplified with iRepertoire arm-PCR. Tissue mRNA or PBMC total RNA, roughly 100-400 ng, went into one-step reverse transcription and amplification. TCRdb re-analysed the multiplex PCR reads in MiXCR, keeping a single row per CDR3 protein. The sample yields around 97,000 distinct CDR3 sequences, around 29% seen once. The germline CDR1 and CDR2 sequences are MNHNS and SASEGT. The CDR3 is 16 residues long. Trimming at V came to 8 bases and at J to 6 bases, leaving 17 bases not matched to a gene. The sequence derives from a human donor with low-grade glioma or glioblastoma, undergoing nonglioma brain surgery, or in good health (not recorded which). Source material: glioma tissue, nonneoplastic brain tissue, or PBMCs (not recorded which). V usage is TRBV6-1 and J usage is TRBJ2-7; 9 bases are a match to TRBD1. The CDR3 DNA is TGTGCCAGCGGTACCTATCCCGGGACAGGGTATAGCGAGCAGTACTTC. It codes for CASGTYPGTGYSEQYF.